This T cell receptor (beta chain) derives from a study of T cell responses to AZD1222 COVID-19 vaccine. Study results and caveats: Repertoire samples came only from after the peak T cell response. Clonal diversity was possibly underestimated, and the donors were mostly white British, with more females.

CDR3 size: 16 residues. Looked up from germline, CDR1 is MNHEY and CDR2 is SVGAGI. V was clipped by 4 bases and J by 3 bases; unmatched bases: 8. Assay: immunoSEQ multiplex PCR; the TCRdb copy retains only in-frame clones and omits some. The sample shows approximately 110,000 clones, around 89% of them seen only once. On this clone: Its cognate antigen is unknown.

The sample consisted of peripheral blood, taken on day 0 of AZD1222 vaccination. The chain joins TRBV6-5 to TRBJ2-1, with 8 positions matching TRBD2. This sequence originates from an adult in good health. This CDR3 reads CASSSGGASGYNEQFF. CDR3 in DNA: TGTGCCAGCAGTTCCGGGGGGGCTAGCGGCTACAATGAGCAGTTCTTC.